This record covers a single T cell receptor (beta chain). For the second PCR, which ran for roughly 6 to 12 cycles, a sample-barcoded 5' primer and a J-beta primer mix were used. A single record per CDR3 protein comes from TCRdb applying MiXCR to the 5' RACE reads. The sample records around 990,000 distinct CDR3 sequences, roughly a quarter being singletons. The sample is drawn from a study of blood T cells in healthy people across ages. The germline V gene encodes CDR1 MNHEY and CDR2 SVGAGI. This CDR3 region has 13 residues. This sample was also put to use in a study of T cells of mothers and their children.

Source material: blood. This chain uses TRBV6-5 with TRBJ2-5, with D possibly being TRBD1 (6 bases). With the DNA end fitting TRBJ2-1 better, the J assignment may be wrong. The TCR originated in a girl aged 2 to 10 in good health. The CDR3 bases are TGTGCCAGCAGTGGACAGTTCTACAATGAGCAGTTCTTC. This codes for CASSGQFYNEQFF.